Listed below are T cell receptor beta chains from one sample, sequenced in a study of PD-1 blockade in classical Hodgkin lymphoma. Repertoires were generated with immunoSEQ multiplex PCR, while TCRdb's copy carries only in-frame clones and drops some. The sample consists of 25,000 to 30,000 clones, 75% to 90% of them appearing once. The specimen comprised peripheral blood mononuclear cells (PBMCs), sampled before the second cycle of nivolumab. These receptors were taken from a human donor with classical Hodgkin lymphoma. CDR3s include the opening cysteine and the closing phenylalanine or tryptophan. A D gene is named only where the DNA matches it firmly. A clone size is listed for some rows: how often the clone was seen (once, few, many), or a class if it is expanded.

>.|TRBJ1-1|.|TRBV9
CASSTMGGGNTEAFF
TGTGCCAGCAGCACGATGGGGGGCGGGAACACTGAAGCTTTCTTT
>.|TRBJ1-5|.|TRBV10-3
CAISERGNQPQHF
TGTGCCATCAGTGAGCGGGGGAATCAGCCCCAGCATTTT
>.|TRBJ1-2|once|TRBV25-1
CASSGAAQDPPFYGYTF
TGTGCCAGCAGTGGCGCGGCCCAGGACCCCCCGTTTTATGGCTACACCTTC
>.|TRBJ2-2|.|TRBV11-2
CASSFLFTNTGELFF
TGTGCCAGCAGCTTTCTCTTCACGAACACCGGGGAGCTGTTTTTT
>.|TRBJ1-4|.|TRBV6-5
CASSVGRTNEKLFF
TGTGCCAGCAGCGTAGGGAGAACTAATGAAAAACTGTTTTTT
>TRBD1|TRBJ2-7|.|TRBV6-5
CASSRGTGSYEQYF
TGTGCCAGCAGTCGCGGGACAGGGTCCTACGAGCAGTACTTC
>TRBD1|TRBJ2-3|.|TRBV28
CASSFGSPGGGVDTQYF
TGTGCCAGCAGTTTCGGGTCACCAGGGGGCGGTGTAGATACGCAGTATTTT
>.|TRBJ1-1|.|TRBV7-2
CASSLVRTPNTEAFF
TGTGCCAGCAGCTTAGTTCGCACCCCGAACACTGAAGCTTTCTTT
>.|TRBJ2-6|once|TRBV4-3
CASSQDIAGAGANVLTF
TGCGCCAGCAGCCAAGATATCGCCGGGGCAGGGGCCAACGTCCTGACTTTC
>.|TRBJ1-2|.|TRBV4-1
CASSQDLSGTYTF
TGCGCCAGCAGCCAAGATCTGTCGGGGACCTACACCTTC
>TRBD1|TRBJ1-6|.|TRBV7-2
CASSPTGGTGGLPLHF
TGTGCCAGCAGCCCGACTGGGGGGACAGGGGGCTTACCCCTCCACTTT
>TRBD2|TRBJ2-1|.|TRBV6-1
CASSDASGGYNEQFF
TGTGCCAGCAGTGATGCTAGCGGGGGCTACAATGAGCAGTTCTTC
>.|TRBJ2-1|.|TRBV10-3
CAISDRSGGIIHEQFF
TGTGCCATCAGTGATAGGTCGGGCGGGATTATTCATGAGCAGTTCTTC
>.|TRBJ2-5|.|TRBV2
CASSPTFQETQYF
TGTGCCAGCAGCCCGACATTCCAAGAGACCCAGTACTTC
>.|TRBJ2-5|once|TRBV5-1
CASSLVGDVQETQYF
TGCGCCAGCAGCCTGGTCGGAGACGTACAAGAGACCCAGTACTTC
>.|TRBJ2-1|.|TRBV5-6
CASSLDARSLYNEQFF
TGTGCCAGCAGCTTGGATGCGCGGTCCCTCTACAATGAGCAGTTCTTC
>TRBD1|TRBJ1-1|.|TRBV7-6
CASSLGGQVTEAFF
TGTGCCAGCAGCTTAGGGGGACAGGTAACTGAAGCTTTCTTT
>TRBD1|TRBJ1-2|.|TRBV7-9
CASSSQTGVEGYTF
TGTGCCAGCAGCTCGCAAACAGGGGTAGAAGGCTACACCTTC
>.|TRBJ2-7|once|TRBV18
CASSPRGQYYEQYF
TGTGCCAGCTCACCCCGAGGACAGTACTACGAGCAGTACTTC
>.|TRBJ2-5|.|TRBV11-2
CASSQTTYQETQYF
TGTGCCAGCAGCCAAACAACGTACCAAGAGACCCAGTACTTC
>.|TRBJ2-1|.|TRBV4-3
CASSPDTSPYNEQFF
TGCGCCAGCAGCCCAGACACTTCCCCCTACAATGAGCAGTTCTTC
>.|TRBJ1-3|.|TRBV7-2
CASSLVVGAGNTIYF
TGTGCCAGCAGCTTAGTAGTGGGCGCTGGAAACACCATATATTTT
>TRBD1|TRBJ1-1|.|TRBV19
CASSIETGVNTEAFF
TGTGCCAGTAGTATAGAGACAGGGGTAAACACTGAAGCTTTCTTT
>.|TRBJ2-3|.|TRBV15
CATSRGAGTSTDTQYF
TGTGCCACCAGCAGAGGAGCAGGGACCTCCACAGATACGCAGTATTTT
>TRBD1|TRBJ1-5|.|TRBV19
CASTPDRAQPQHF
TGTGCCAGCACGCCCGACAGGGCTCAGCCCCAGCATTTT
>.|TRBJ2-1|once|TRBV7-6
CASSNGGARNEQFF
TGTGCCAGCAGCAACGGGGGCGCGCGGAATGAGCAGTTCTTC
>.|TRBJ2-5|.|TRBV7-2
CASSLVAGLYETQYF
TGTGCCAGCAGCTTAGTAGCAGGGCTATACGAGACCCAGTACTTC
>.|TRBJ2-2|.|TRBV11-2
CASTPRGAGELFF
TGTGCCAGCACCCCCCGCGGGGCCGGGGAGCTGTTTTTT
>TRBD2|TRBJ2-7|once|TRBV5-1
CASSPDVFGDLAVSSYEQYF
TGCGCCAGCAGCCCGGATGTTTTCGGGGATCTAGCGGTAAGCTCCTACGAGCAGTACTTC
>.|TRBJ1-2|.|TRBV29-1
CSAWDTLYYGYTF
TGCAGCGCTTGGGACACCTTATACTATGGCTACACCTTC
>TRBD2|TRBJ2-2|.|TRBV4-3
CASSQDVLAGDDTGELFF
TGCGCCAGCAGCCAAGATGTTCTGGCGGGGGACGACACCGGGGAGCTGTTTTTT
>.|TRBJ2-1|.|TRBV27
CASSFSRDNEQFF
TGTGCCAGCAGTTTCAGCAGGGACAATGAGCAGTTCTTC
>.|TRBJ1-6|once|TRBV5-1
CASSLTDSPLHF
TGCGCCAGCAGCTTGACCGATTCACCCCTCCACTTT
>.|TRBJ2-4|.|TRBV5-1
CASSLVPGQKNIQYF
TGCGCCAGCAGCTTGGTTCCGGGACAAAAAAACATTCAGTACTTC
>.|TRBJ2-2|.|TRBV30
CAWSRGGTNTGELFF
TGTGCCTGGAGTAGAGGGGGGACGAACACCGGGGAGCTGTTTTTT
>.|TRBJ1-2|.|TRBV29-1
CSVRSTGYTF
TGCAGCGTTCGTTCAACCGGCTACACCTTC
>.|TRBJ1-6|.|TRBV12-5
CASGWDLGNSPLHF
TGTGCTAGTGGTTGGGACCTGGGGAATTCACCCCTCCACTTT
>TRBD1|TRBJ1-2|.|TRBV5-8
CASSQGTGVNYGYTF
TGTGCCAGCAGCCAAGGGACAGGTGTTAACTATGGCTACACCTTC
>.|TRBJ1-3|medium-sized|TRBV7-9
CASSLGNTIYF
TGTGCCAGCAGCTTGGGAAACACCATATATTTT
>.|TRBJ1-2|.|TRBV7-2
CASSLGGRWPYGYTF
TGTGCCAGCAGCTTAGGGGGCCGCTGGCCCTATGGCTACACCTTC
>.|TRBJ1-1|.|TRBV2
CASSDVALGLGEAFF
TGTGCCAGCAGTGATGTTGCGCTGGGGCTAGGTGAAGCTTTCTTT
>TRBD2|TRBJ2-5|.|TRBV15
CATSRETSGQETQYF
TGTGCCACCAGCAGAGAAACTAGCGGCCAAGAGACCCAGTACTTC
>.|TRBJ1-5|.|TRBV4-2
CASSQVEKGWDNQPQHF
TGTGCCAGCAGCCAAGTTGAGAAGGGATGGGACAATCAGCCCCAGCATTTT
>TRBD2|TRBJ2-1|.|TRBV19
CASRLLAGGIDEQFF
TGTGCCAGTAGATTACTAGCGGGCGGCATTGATGAGCAGTTCTTC
>.|TRBJ2-3|.|TRBV7-6
CASSLSRGDTQYF
TGTGCCAGCAGCTTATCACGTGGAGATACGCAGTATTTT
>.|TRBJ2-2|.|TRBV5-6
CASTTGSTGELFF
TGTGCCAGCACCACAGGGAGCACCGGGGAGCTGTTTTTT
>.|TRBJ2-2|.|TRBV6-9
CASRAPGELFF
TGTGCCAGCAGAGCCCCCGGGGAGCTGTTTTTT
>.|TRBJ1-2|.|TRBV10-3
CAISESVEGLYGYTF
TGTGCCATCAGTGAGTCCGTCGAGGGGCTATATGGCTACACCTTC
>TRBD1|TRBJ2-3|.|TRBV6-1
CATTGTADTQYF
TGTGCCACGACCGGGACAGCAGATACGCAGTATTTT
>TRBD1|TRBJ2-2|.|TRBV11-3
CASSYRTGGTGELFF
TGTGCCAGCAGCTACCGGACAGGGGGGACCGGGGAGCTGTTTTTT
>.|TRBJ2-2|.|TRBV7-7
CASGDSPGELFF
TGTGCTAGCGGTGACTCCCCCGGGGAGCTGTTTTTT
>.|TRBJ1-4|.|TRBV5-4
CASSLLPGEKLFF
TGTGCCAGCAGCTTGCTCCCAGGGGAAAAACTGTTTTTT
>.|TRBJ1-1|.|TRBV7-7
CAVGGGTEAFF
TGTGCTGTTGGCGGAGGCACTGAAGCTTTCTTT